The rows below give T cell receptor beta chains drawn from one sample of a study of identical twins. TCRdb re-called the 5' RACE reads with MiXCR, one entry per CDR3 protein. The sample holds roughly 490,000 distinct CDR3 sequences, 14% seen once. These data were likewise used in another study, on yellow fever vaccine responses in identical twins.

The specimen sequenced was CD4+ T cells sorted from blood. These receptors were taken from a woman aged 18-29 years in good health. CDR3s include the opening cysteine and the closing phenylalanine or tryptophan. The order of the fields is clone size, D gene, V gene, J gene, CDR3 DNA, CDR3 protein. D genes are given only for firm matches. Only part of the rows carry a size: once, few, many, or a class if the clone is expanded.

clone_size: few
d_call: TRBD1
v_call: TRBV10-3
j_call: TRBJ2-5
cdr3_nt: TGTGCCATCAGTGGGGGACAGGGTCCGGAAGAGACCCAGTACTTC
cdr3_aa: CAISGGQGPEETQYF

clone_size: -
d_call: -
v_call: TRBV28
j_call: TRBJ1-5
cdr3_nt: TGTGCCAGCAGTCCACCTCTCCCAGGAGGCCCTAGCAATCAGCCCCAGCATTTT
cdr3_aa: CASSPPLPGGPSNQPQHF

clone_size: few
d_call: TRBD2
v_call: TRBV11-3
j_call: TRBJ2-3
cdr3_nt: TGTGCCAGCAGCTCTACTAGCGAGGGATGGGATACGCAGTATTTT
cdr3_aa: CASSSTSEGWDTQYF

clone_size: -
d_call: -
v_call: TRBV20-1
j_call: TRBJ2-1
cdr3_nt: TGCAGTGCTGGCCCAGGGGTCCCCTACAATGAGCAGTTCTTC
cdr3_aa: CSAGPGVPYNEQFF

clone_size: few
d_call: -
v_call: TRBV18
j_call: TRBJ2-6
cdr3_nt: TGTGCCAGCTCACCACCCGACTCTGGGGCCAACGTCCTGACTTTC
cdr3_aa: CASSPPDSGANVLTF

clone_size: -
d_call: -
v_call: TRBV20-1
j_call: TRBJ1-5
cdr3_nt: TGCAGTGCTAGAGAGGGAGTGTATCAGCCCCAGCATTTT
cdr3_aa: CSAREGVYQPQHF

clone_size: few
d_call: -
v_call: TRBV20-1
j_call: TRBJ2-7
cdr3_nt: TGCAGTGCTAGAAAACAGGTTCCCCCCTACGAGCAGTACTTC
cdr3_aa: CSARKQVPPYEQYF

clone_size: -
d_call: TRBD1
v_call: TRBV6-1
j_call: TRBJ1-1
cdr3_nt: TGTGCCAGCAGTGGACGACAGGGGAACACTGAAGCTTTCTTT
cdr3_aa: CASSGRQGNTEAFF

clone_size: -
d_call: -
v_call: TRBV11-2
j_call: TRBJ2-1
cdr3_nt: TGTGCCAGCAGCTTCCGGGAAAGGACACTCTCCTACAATGAGCAGTTCTTC
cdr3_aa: CASSFRERTLSYNEQFF

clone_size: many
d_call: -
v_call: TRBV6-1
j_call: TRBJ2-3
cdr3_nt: TGTGCCAGCAGTGCCCGGACTATTCGCACAGATACGCAGTATTTT
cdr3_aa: CASSARTIRTDTQYF

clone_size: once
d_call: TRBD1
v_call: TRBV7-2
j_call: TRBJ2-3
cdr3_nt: TGTGCCAGCAGGCGTCAGGGGGCGCGAGGCACAGATACGCAGTATTTT
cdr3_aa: CASRRQGARGTDTQYF

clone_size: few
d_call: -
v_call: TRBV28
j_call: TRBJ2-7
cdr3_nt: TGTGCCAGCAGTTCGCCCACCGAGCAGTACTTC
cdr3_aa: CASSSPTEQYF

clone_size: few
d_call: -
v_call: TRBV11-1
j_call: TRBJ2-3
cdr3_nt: TGTGCCAGCACAACCCGGACCGCAGATACGCAGTATTTT
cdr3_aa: CASTTRTADTQYF

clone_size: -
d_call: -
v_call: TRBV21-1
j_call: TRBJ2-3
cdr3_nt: TGTGCCTGCGACTGGACAGATACGCAGTATTTT
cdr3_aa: CACDWTDTQYF

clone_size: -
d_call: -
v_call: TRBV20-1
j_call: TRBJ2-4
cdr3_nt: TGCAGTGCTAGAGGCGTCTCTGCCAAAAACATTCAGTACTTC
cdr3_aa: CSARGVSAKNIQYF

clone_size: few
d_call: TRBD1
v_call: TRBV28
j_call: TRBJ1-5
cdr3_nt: TGTGCCAGCACTCGAGGGACAGGGTATATAGATCAGCCCCAGCATTTT
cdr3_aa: CASTRGTGYIDQPQHF

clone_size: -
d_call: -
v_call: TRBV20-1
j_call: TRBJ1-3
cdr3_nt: TGCAGTGCGGCTTTCTCTGGAAACACCATATATTTT
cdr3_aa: CSAAFSGNTIYF

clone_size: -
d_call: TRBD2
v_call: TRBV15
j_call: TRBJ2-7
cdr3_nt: TGTGCCACCAGCAGGGTCCTCACGGGAGGAGTCTACGAGCAGTACTTC
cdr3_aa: CATSRVLTGGVYEQYF

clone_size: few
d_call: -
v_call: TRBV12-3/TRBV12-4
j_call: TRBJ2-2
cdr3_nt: TGTGCCAGCAGTCCTGTAGGGTTTAACACCGGGGAGCTGTTTTTT
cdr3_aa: CASSPVGFNTGELFF

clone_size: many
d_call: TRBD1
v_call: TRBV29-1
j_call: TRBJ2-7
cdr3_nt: TGCAGCGTTGATGGTTCGGGACAGGGAGGCTCCTACGAGCAGTACTTC
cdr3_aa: CSVDGSGQGGSYEQYF

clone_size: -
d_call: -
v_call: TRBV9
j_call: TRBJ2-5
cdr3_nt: TGTGCCAGCAGCGCGTTGCGGAAAGAGACCCAGTACTTC
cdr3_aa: CASSALRKETQYF

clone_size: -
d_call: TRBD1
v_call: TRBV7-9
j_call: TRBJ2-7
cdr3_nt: TGTGCCAGCAGTGCCCCGGGACAGGGCCAGTCCGAGCAGTACTTC
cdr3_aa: CASSAPGQGQSEQYF

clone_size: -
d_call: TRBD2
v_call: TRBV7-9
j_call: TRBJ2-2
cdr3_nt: TGTGCCAGCAGCTTAAAAAGCGGGGGCCTGAACACCGGGGAGCTGTTTTTT
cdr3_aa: CASSLKSGGLNTGELFF

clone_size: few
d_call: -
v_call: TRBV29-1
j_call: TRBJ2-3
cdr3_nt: TGCAGCGTTGAAGGTTTGTACGGCACAGATACGCAGTATTTT
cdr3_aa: CSVEGLYGTDTQYF

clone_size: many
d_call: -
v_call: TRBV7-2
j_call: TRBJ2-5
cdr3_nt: TGTGCCAGCAGCTTAGAAGGTTTCGGGAAGACCCAGTACTTC
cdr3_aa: CASSLEGFGKTQYF

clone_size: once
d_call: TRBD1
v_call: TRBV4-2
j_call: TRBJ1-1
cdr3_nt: TGTGCCAGCAGCCAAGCCGGACAGGGTTCGAGGACTGAAGCTTTCTTT
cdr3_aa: CASSQAGQGSRTEAFF

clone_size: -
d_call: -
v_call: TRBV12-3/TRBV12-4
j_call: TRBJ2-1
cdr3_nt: TGTGCCAGCAGTTTCTTGGAGCCGGGACGTGAGCAGTTCTTC
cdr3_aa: CASSFLEPGREQFF

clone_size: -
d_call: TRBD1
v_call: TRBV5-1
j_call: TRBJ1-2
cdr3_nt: TGCGCCAGCAGCTTGGAAGGGGGCGCGTACTATGGCTACACCTTC
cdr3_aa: CASSLEGGAYYGYTF

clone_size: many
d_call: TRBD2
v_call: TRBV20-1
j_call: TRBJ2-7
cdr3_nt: TGCAGTGCGGTTGGTCTAGCGGGGAACGAGCAGTACTTC
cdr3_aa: CSAVGLAGNEQYF

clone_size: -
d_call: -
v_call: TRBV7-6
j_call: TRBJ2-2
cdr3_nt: TGTGCCAGCAGCTTAGCGCCGTCCCAGGGGCGAACCGGGGAGCTGTTTTTT
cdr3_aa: CASSLAPSQGRTGELFF

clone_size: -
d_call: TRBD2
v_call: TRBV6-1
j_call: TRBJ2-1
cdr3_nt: TGTGCCAGCAGCAAGGGCGGGGGGACATTACTTAGCTCCTACAATGAGCAGTTCTTC
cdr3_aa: CASSKGGGTLLSSYNEQFF

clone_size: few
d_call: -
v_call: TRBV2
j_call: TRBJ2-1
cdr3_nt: TGTGCCAGCGACACCCCCTACAATGAGCAGTTCTTC
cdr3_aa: CASDTPYNEQFF

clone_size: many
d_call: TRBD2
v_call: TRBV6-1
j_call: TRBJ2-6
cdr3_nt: TGTGCCAGCAGGGTTCGGGGGGAGCGGGCCAACGTCCTGACTTTC
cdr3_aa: CASRVRGERANVLTF

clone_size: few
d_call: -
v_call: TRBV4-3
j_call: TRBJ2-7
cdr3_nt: TGCGCCAGCAGCCAAAATGGGGTTATTGGGCGCGAGCAGTACTTC
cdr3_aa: CASSQNGVIGREQYF

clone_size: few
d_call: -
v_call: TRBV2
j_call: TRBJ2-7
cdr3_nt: TGTGCCAGCAGTGAACTAACAAGCTCCTACGAGCAGTACTTC
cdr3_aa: CASSELTSSYEQYF

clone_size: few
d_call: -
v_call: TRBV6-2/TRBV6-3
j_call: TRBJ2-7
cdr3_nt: TGTGCCAGCAGTTCCCCATTCACCTACGAGCAGTACTTC
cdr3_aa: CASSSPFTYEQYF

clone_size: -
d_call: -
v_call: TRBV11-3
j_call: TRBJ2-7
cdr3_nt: TGTGCCAGCAGCTTAGGATCTGGGAAGGGGGAATCCTACGAGCAGTACTTC
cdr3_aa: CASSLGSGKGESYEQYF

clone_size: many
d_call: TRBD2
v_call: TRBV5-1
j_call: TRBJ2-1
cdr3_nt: TGCGCCAGCTCAAGACTAGCGGGGGGGTGGAACAATGAGCAGTTCTTC
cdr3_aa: CASSRLAGGWNNEQFF

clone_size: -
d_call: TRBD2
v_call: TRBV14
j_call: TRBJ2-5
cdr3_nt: TGTGCCAGCAGCCAAGGGCGAAAGCGGGGGGTTGCAGAGACCCAGTACTTC
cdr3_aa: CASSQGRKRGVAETQYF

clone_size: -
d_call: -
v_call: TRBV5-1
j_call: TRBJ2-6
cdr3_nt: TGCGCCAGCAGCTTTCGCCTAAGCTCTGGGGCCAACGTCCTGACTTTC
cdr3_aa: CASSFRLSSGANVLTF